These 30 T cell receptor beta chains were all obtained from the same sample, sequenced in a study of neurological immune-mediated disorders. TCRdb recomputed calls from the 5' RACE reads with MiXCR, one row per CDR3 protein. The table lists 45,000 to 60,000 distinct CDR3 sequences, about 12% of them singletons. Documented time point: longitudinal time-point 3. The sequenced sample consisted of PBMCs. Receptor source: a male donor with HTLV-1-associated myelopathy (HAM/TSP).

This clonotype was found many times. The CDR3 is CASTVQAPSYEQYF. The DNA of the CDR3 is TGTGCCAGCACCGTACAGGCGCCCTCCTACGAGCAGTACTTC. The rearrangement uses TRBV12-3 or TRBV12-4 and TRBJ2-7, with a weak D call TRBD1 (5 bases). This CDR3 has 14 amino acids. Trimming took 7 bases from V and 0 from J, leaving 13 bases between them.

This clonotype showed up many times. The chain combines TRBV12-3 or TRBV12-4 with TRBJ2-7; TRBD1 matches at 7 bases. The CDR3 is made up of 13 amino acids. Trimming took 5 bases from V and 1 from J; bases not matched to a gene: 2. This chain's CDR3 is CASSTTGSYEQYF. The CDR3 DNA sequence: TGTGCCAGCAGTACGACAGGGTCCTACGAGCAGTACTTC.

This clonotype has a count of ten or more. Relative to the germline gene, one junction end is altered; a read error may explain this. CDR3 in DNA: TGCGCTAGGGGAGCGAACACCGGGGAGCTGTTTTTT. Its protein is CARGANTGELFF. This rearrangement joins TRBV2 to TRBJ2-2; D assignment may be TRBD1 or TRBD2 (5 bases each). Germline V CDR1 and CDR2: SNHLY, FYNNEI. This CDR3 has 12 amino acids.

This clonotype was detected many times. The CDR3, as DNA: TGTGCCAGCAGCCCACCCGGGACTAGAGGGAATACGCAGTATTTT. It codes for CASSPPGTRGNTQYF. The chain links TRBV5-8 to TRBJ2-3; TRBD2 matches at 8 bases. This CDR3 is built from 15 residues. Germline assignment: CDR1 SGHTS and CDR2 YDEGEE. V shed 4 bases, J shed 7 bases, and the junction held 11 bases outside the gene matches.

This clonotype was found many times. The V gene is TRBV29-1, the J gene TRBJ1-2, with TRBD1 as a possible D gene (6 bases). The CDR3 runs 13 residues. V gave up 6 bases and J gave up 6 bases, with 17 bases separating them. In germline, CDR1 is SQVTM, CDR2 ANQGSEA. For the CDR3, the DNA is TGCAGCGTCAACACAGGGCCACCTCATGGCTACACCTTC. Encoded protein: CSVNTGPPHGYTF.

This clonotype occurred many times. CDR3 sequence reads: CASSRGAGGEQYF. CDR3 bases: TGTGCCAGCAGCCGAGGGGCCGGTGGCGAGCAGTACTTC. The chain combines TRBV7-3 with TRBJ2-7, with D possibly called TRBD1 or TRBD2 (5 bases each). The V end lost 5 bases, the J end lost 6 bases, and 14 bases lay between the germline ends. Looked up from germline, CDR1 is SGHTA and CDR2 is FQGTGA. This CDR3 contains 13 residues.

This clonotype has ten or more counts. The chain carries TRBV4-3 and TRBJ1-5; D gene ambiguous. V gave up 1 base and J gave up 4 bases, with 11 bases separating them. The CDR3 has 15 residues. Germline loops: CDR1 LGHNA, CDR2 YSLEER. The CDR3 is CASSQGTLENQPQHF. The CDR3 region has the DNA TGCGCCAGCAGCCAAGGGACGCTAGAAAATCAGCCCCAGCATTTT.

This clonotype was recorded many times. The CDR3 DNA reads as TGCAGCGTTGAGCTGGCTGGTGAAGGAAACACCATATATTTT. Translating it yields CSVELAGEGNTIYF. The gene calls are TRBV29-1 and TRBJ1-3; D uncertain. CDR3 length: 14 amino acids. The germline V gene has CDR1 SQVTM and CDR2 ANQGSEA. V gave up 3 bases and J gave up 4 bases, with 13 bases separating them.

This clonotype came up many times. The rearrangement links TRBV20-1 to TRBJ1-5; D remains unclear. Per germline, CDR1 DFQATT and CDR2 SNEGSKA (reference sequence). Trimming removed 0 bases from V and 6 bases from J, with 12 bases in between. The CDR3 extends over 14 amino acids. For the CDR3, the DNA is TGCAGTGCTAGAGATTCAAGAGGGAGTCAGCCCCAGCATTTT. Its translation is CSARDSRGSQPQHF.

This clonotype was recorded at least ten times. The rearrangement joins TRBV12-3 or TRBV12-4 to TRBJ2-3; the D is unclear. The V and J ends lost 6 bases and 2 bases respectively, with 9 bases between them. The CDR3 covers 13 residues. CDR3 sequence reads: CASRWTTTDTQYF. The CDR3 bases are TGTGCCAGCAGATGGACCACCACAGATACGCAGTATTTT.

As for this clonotype: One base away lies a much larger clone, so this may be a sequencing read error. This chain uses TRBV4-3 with TRBJ1-6, with D tentatively TRBD1 (6 bases). The V gene's germline CDR1 is LGHNA and CDR2 YSLEER. This CDR3 spans 15 amino acids. V dropped 2 bases and J dropped 6 bases, with 11 bases sitting between them. CDR3 bases: TGCGCCAGCAGCCAAACCGGGACACTTAATTCACCCCTCCACTTT. This codes for CASSQTGTLNSPLHF.

This clonotype was seen ten or more times. The chain links TRBV5-1 to TRBJ2-3; 10 bases match TRBD2. Germline V gives CDR1 SGHRS, CDR2 YFSETQ. With V trimmed by 4 bases and J by 4 bases, 3 bases remained unmatched. The CDR3 has 14 amino acids. CDR3 residues: CASSTGTSADTQYF. Here the CDR3 DNA reads TGCGCCAGCAGCACCGGGACTAGCGCAGATACGCAGTATTTT.

This clonotype was seen ten or more times. The V and J genes are TRBV28 and TRBJ1-1; TRBD1 is a possible D gene (6 bases). Germline values: CDR1 MDHEN, CDR2 SYDVKM. V lost 3 bases, J lost 5 bases, and 16 bases lay in between. The CDR3 is 15 residues long. DNA for the CDR3: TGTGCCAGCAGTTTCCTCAGGGGAGCCGGGACTGAAGCTTTCTTT. It is translated as CASSFLRGAGTEAFF.

This clonotype occurred many times. The V and J genes are TRBV11-2 and TRBJ1-3, with TRBD1 as a possible D gene (6 bases). V was pared by 5 bases and J by 0 bases, with 14 bases between. The germline gives CDR1 SGHAT, CDR2 FQNNGV. CDR3 size: 16 residues. The CDR3 coding sequence is TGTGCCAGCAGCACCGGGGGGCAGGGCTCTGGAAACACCATATATTTT. It codes for CASSTGGQGSGNTIYF.

This clonotype was detected many times. V is TRBV29-1 and J is TRBJ2-6, with D tentatively TRBD2 (7 bases). In germline, CDR1 is SQVTM, CDR2 ANQGSEA. V was cut by 4 bases and J by 4 bases, with 11 bases left in between. The CDR3 covers 14 residues. Here the CDR3 reads CSVGGGPGANVLTF. CDR3 DNA sequence: TGCAGCGTTGGGGGGGGCCCCGGGGCCAACGTCCTGACTTTC.

This clonotype showed up many times. The chain couples TRBV6-5 to TRBJ1-4; TRBD1 matches at 7 bases. This CDR3 comprises 18 residues. J gave up 0 bases and V 6 bases, and 13 bases lay outside the gene matches. From germline, CDR1 is MNHEY and CDR2 SVGAGI. CDR3 amino acids: CASRILGAGGATNEKLFF. The CDR3 DNA reads TGTGCCAGCAGGATATTAGGAGCAGGGGGTGCAACTAATGAAAAACTGTTTTTT.

This clonotype appeared many times. The V call is TRBV29-1, the J call TRBJ1-2; D is ambiguous. This CDR3 contains 13 residues. CDR1 SQVTM and CDR2 ANQGSEA come from the germline V gene. V lost 1 base and J lost 1, with 7 bases in between. The DNA for the CDR3 is TGCAGCGTTGAAGGGCCGAGTAACTATGGCTACACCTTC. Its translation is CSVEGPSNYGYTF.

This clonotype is medium-sized by share. The gene calls are TRBV5-1 and TRBJ1-4; D is uncertain. V was pared by 1 base and J by 8 bases, with 9 bases between. The CDR3 sequence is 13 residues long. CDR1 and CDR2 (germline): SGHRS, YFSETQ. The CDR3 region is CASSLWTGEKLFF. As DNA, the CDR3 is TGCGCCAGCAGCTTGTGGACCGGAGAAAAACTGTTTTTT.

This clonotype was seen many times. The gene calls are TRBV6-2 or TRBV6-3 and TRBJ1-1, with TRBD1 matching 7 bases. V lost 6 bases, J lost 11 bases, and 6 bases stayed unmatched. The CDR3 has 11 amino acids. Germline CDR1 and CDR2: MNHEY and SVGEGT. The DNA of the CDR3 is TGTGCCAGCAGACACGGACAGGAGGCTTTCTTT. Translating gives CASRHGQEAFF.

This clonotype was seen at least ten times. The CDR3 protein is CSARDLVPQSYEQYF. The CDR3 DNA sequence: TGCAGTGCTAGAGATCTGGTACCCCAGTCCTACGAGCAGTACTTC. The chain employs TRBV20-1 and TRBJ2-7, with D uncertain. The CDR3 is 15 amino acids. Germline assignment: CDR1 DFQATT and CDR2 SNEGSKA (reference sequence). Trimming took off 0 bases at V and 1 base at J, with 13 bases between the two ends.

This clonotype showed up many times. The chain links TRBV15 to TRBJ2-2; D gene uncertain. V was pared by 0 bases and J by 5 bases, with 7 bases between. Germline-derived CDR1 and CDR2 are LNHNV and YYDKDF (reference sequence). The CDR3 consists of 14 residues. The CDR3 DNA is TGTGCCACCAGCAGAGAGATGCTAACCGGGGAGCTGTTTTTT. Translation gives CATSREMLTGELFF.

Ten or more counts support this clonotype. J is TRBJ2-7 and V is TRBV3-1; D gene uncertain. V shed 4 bases and J shed 7 bases, with 11 bases lying between them. CDR3 size: 12 residues. In germline, CDR1 is LGHDT, CDR2 YNNKEL (reference sequence). The CDR3 DNA sequence: TGTGCCAGCAGCCCCCCTCTGGAGGAGCAGTACTTC. This codes for CASSPPLEEQYF.

This clonotype was observed many times. The chain links TRBV11-3 to TRBJ1-6; D uncertain. Germline assignment: CDR1 SGHNT and CDR2 YENEEA. The ends were cut back, 2 bases at V and 5 bases at J, with 7 bases in the middle. This CDR3 spans 14 amino acids. CDR3 sequence (DNA): TGTGCCAGCAGCTTAACGCTGAATAATTCACCCCTCCACTTT. Encoded protein: CASSLTLNNSPLHF. The full variable domain, in which reference TRBV11-3 and TRBJ1-6 provide the parts outside the CDR3, is EAGVVQSPRYKIIEKKQPVAFWCNPISGHNTLYWYLQNLGQGPELLIRYENEEAVDDSQLPKDRFSAERLKGVDSTLKIQPAELGDSAVYLCASSLTLNNSPLHFGNGTRLTVT.

This clonotype was detected a few times. It may be a read error: a sequence one base away is much more abundant. This sequence joins TRBV5-4 and TRBJ1-2; 10 bases match TRBD1. The CDR3 sequence is 17 residues long. Germline V gene sequence: CDR1 SGHNT, CDR2 YYREEE (reference sequence). The CDR3 sequence is CASSLAGGTGVNYGYIF. The CDR3, as DNA: TGTGCCAGCAGCTTGGCCGGGGGGACAGGGGTAAACTATGGCTACATCTTC.

This clonotype has a count of ten or more. The rearrangement links TRBV29-1 to TRBJ1-1; a possible D gene is TRBD1 (6 bases). The CDR3 is 13 residues long. Germline values: CDR1 SQVTM, CDR2 ANQGSEA. Trimming removed 3 bases at V and 5 bases at J, with 13 bases between. CDR3 coding DNA: TGCAGCGTTGATACAGGGAGGGGGACTGAAGCTTTCTTT. Translating gives CSVDTGRGTEAFF.

At least ten counts were recorded for this clonotype. CDR3 nucleotide sequence: TGTGCCAGCAGCTTGGGAGCAGCCAGCACAGATACGCAGTATTTT. Amino acid sequence: CASSLGAASTDTQYF. This sequence joins TRBV5-5 and TRBJ2-3; D ambiguous. CDR1 is SGHKS and CDR2 is YYEKEE in the germline V gene (reference sequence). This CDR3 contains 15 residues. V lost 0 bases and J lost 0, with 8 bases in between.

At least ten counts were recorded for this clonotype. The chain has TRBV10-1 and TRBJ2-7; a weak D match, TRBD2 (6 bases). Germline-derived CDR1 and CDR2 are WNHNN and SYGVQD (reference sequence). There are 12 residues in the CDR3. V was pared by 8 bases and J by 6 bases, with 14 bases between. The CDR3: CASSPDYCEQYF. The CDR3 nucleotides read TGCGCCAGCTCCCCGGACTACTGCGAGCAGTACTTC.

This clonotype was picked up many times. J is TRBJ2-3 and V is TRBV11-2; D is unresolved. The V gene's germline CDR1 is SGHAT and CDR2 FQNNGV. Trimming cost V 3 bases and J 3 bases, with 4 bases left between them. The CDR3 consists of 12 residues. The CDR3 nucleotides are TGTGCCAGCAGCTTTGTTACAGATACGCAGTATTTT. Its protein is CASSFVTDTQYF.

This clonotype was recorded many times. The chain joins TRBV7-2 to TRBJ1-5, with D possibly being TRBD1 (6 bases). The germline CDR1 and CDR2 sequences are SGHTA and FQGNSA. The CDR3 is made up of 13 amino acids. V was cut by 3 bases and J by 9 bases, with 12 bases left in between. In nucleotides, the CDR3 is TGTGCCAGCAGCTTCAGGGGAGGAGGGCCCCAGCATTTT. Translated: CASSFRGGGPQHF.

In its sample, this clonotype was seen many times. The chain recombines TRBV27 with TRBJ1-2; D is possibly TRBD1 (5 bases). CDR3 size: 14 residues. V lost 0 bases to trimming and J lost 2 bases, with 7 bases between them. Germline CDR1 is MNHEY and CDR2 is SMNVEV (reference sequence). CDR3 in amino acids: CASSLSQANYGYTF. DNA for the CDR3: TGTGCCAGCAGTTTATCACAGGCGAACTATGGCTACACCTTC.